The 17 T cell receptor beta chains listed next were all sequenced from one sample in a study of OX40 agonist ivuxolimab in advanced cancers. This table comes from immunoSEQ multiplex PCR, and its TCRdb copy is limited to in-frame clones, with some not included. Found here are 25,000 to 30,000 clones, about 90% of them singletons; the top ten hold roughly 15%. Sequenced material: CD4+ or CD8+ T cells sorted from blood, taken in a trial of the OX40 agonist ivuxolimab. The receptors were sampled from an adult with an advanced solid tumor such as melanoma, head and neck, liver or kidney cancer.

The CDR3 DNA reads TGCGCCAGCAGCCTACAGGGGAACACCGGGGAGCTGTTTTTT. It codes for CASSLQGNTGELFF. This chain joins TRBV4-1 and TRBJ2-2; tentative D call: TRBD1 (6 bases). The CDR3 covers 14 residues. Trimming cost V 4 bases and J 1 base, with 7 bases left between them. Germline V gene lookup returns CDR1 MGHRA and CDR2 YSYEKL.

The gene calls are TRBV6-5 and TRBJ2-3; weak D call: TRBD1 (6 bases). V shed 4 bases and J shed 3 bases, with 8 bases lying between them. This CDR3 is 13 amino acids long. Germline V gives CDR1 MNHEY, CDR2 SVGAGI. The CDR3 nucleotides read TGTGCCAGCAGTTTGCAGGGGACAGATACGCAGTATTTT. Protein sequence: CASSLQGTDTQYF.

V is TRBV7-6 and J is TRBJ2-6; either TRBD1 or TRBD2 may fit D (5 bases each). This CDR3 has 17 residues. CDR1 and CDR2 (germline): SGHVS, FNYEAQ. Trimming removed 4 bases at V and 0 bases at J, with 13 bases between. DNA of the CDR3: TGTGCCAGCAGCTGGGGGAGCGGTCCCTCTGGGGCCAACGTCCTGACTTTC. Translating gives CASSWGSGPSGANVLTF.

The J gene is TRBJ2-3, the V gene TRBV28; 9 positions agree with TRBD1. V shed 5 bases, J shed 1 base, and the junction held 7 bases outside the gene matches. Per the germline V gene, CDR1 is MDHEN and CDR2 is SYDVKM. This CDR3 has 16 amino acids. CDR3 region: CASSLRQGVGTDTQYF. CDR3 DNA: TGTGCCAGCAGTCTCAGACAGGGGGTGGGCACAGATACGCAGTATTTT. The entire variable domain, with the rest obtained from reference TRBV28 and TRBJ2-3, is as follows: DVKVTQSSRYLVKRTGEKVFLECVQDMDHENMFWYRQDPGLGLRLIYFSYDVKMKEKGDIPEGYSVSREKKERFSLILESASTNQTSMYLCASSLRQGVGTDTQYFGPGTRLTVL.

The V and J genes are TRBV5-1 and TRBJ2-1; the match to TRBD2 covers 7 bases. CDR3 length: 15 residues. After removal of 2 bases from V and 1 base from J, the junction contained 3 bases not matched to a gene. CDR1 and CDR2 from the germline V gene are SGHRS and YFSETQ. This chain's CDR3 is CASSLTSVSYNEQFF. As DNA, the CDR3 is TGCGCCAGCAGCTTAACTAGCGTTTCCTACAATGAGCAGTTCTTC.

The gene calls are TRBV7-2 and TRBJ2-7; 8 bases fit TRBD1. The CDR3 is 14 amino acids. CDR1 and CDR2 from the germline V gene are SGHTA and FQGNSA. J gave up 7 bases and V 4 bases, and 9 bases lay outside the gene matches. CDR3 DNA sequence: TGTGCCAGCAGCTCGGACAGGGCGGTGAGTGAGCAGTACTTC. As protein: CASSSDRAVSEQYF.

This clone was found a few times. The V call is TRBV9, the J call TRBJ2-1; TRBD1 matches at 9 bases. With 3 bases clipped from V and 6 bases from J, the junction kept 7 bases outside the gene matches. The CDR3 has 15 residues. In germline, CDR1 is SGDLS, CDR2 YYNGEE. CDR3 residues: CASSASGTGINEQFF. The DNA for the CDR3 is TGTGCCAGCAGCGCCTCCGGGACAGGGATCAATGAGCAGTTCTTC.

The chain employs TRBV29-1 and TRBJ1-1; no firm D call. The CDR3 is made up of 13 amino acids. Per the germline V gene, CDR1 is SQVTM and CDR2 is ANQGSEA. V lost 6 bases, J lost 5 bases, and 16 bases lay in between. CDR3 nucleotides: TGCAGCGTCCCTTCAGCGGAATGGACTGAAGCTTTCTTT. This encodes CSVPSAEWTEAFF.

The rearrangement joins TRBV29-1 to TRBJ2-1; D remains unclear. CDR1 and CDR2 (germline): SQVTM, ANQGSEA. V was cut by 4 bases and J by 5 bases, with 15 bases left in between. The CDR3 consists of 14 residues. DNA for the CDR3: TGCAGCGTTGCGGAGCGAACTTATAACAATGAGCAGTTCTTC. Translation: CSVAERTYNNEQFF.

This clone occurred once. The chain joins TRBV13 to TRBJ2-4; 7 bases are shared with TRBD2. The trim removed 8 bases at V and 5 bases at J, leaving 6 bases unmatched. The CDR3 totals 13 residues. Germline V gene lookup returns CDR1 PRHDT and CDR2 FYEKMQ (reference sequence). The CDR3 here is CASLAGVENIQYF. The CDR3 region has the DNA TGTGCCAGCTTGGCGGGAGTGGAAAACATTCAGTACTTC.

The J gene is TRBJ2-3, the V gene TRBV28, with TRBD2 matching 9 bases. Trimming took 10 bases from V and 2 from J; bases not matched to a gene: 10. Germline V CDR1 and CDR2: MDHEN, SYDVKM. CDR3 length: 15 residues. DNA of the CDR3: TGTGCCACTATAAACCGGGGACTAGCCACAGATACGCAGTATTTT. Translation gives CATINRGLATDTQYF.

The chain has TRBV7-6 and TRBJ2-7; 7 nucleotides align to TRBD1. There are 15 residues in the CDR3. CDR1 is SGHVS and CDR2 is FNYEAQ in the germline V gene. The V segment lost 4 bases and the J segment 4 bases; nucleotides outside the gene matches: 10. DNA for the CDR3: TGTGCCAGCAGCTCGAGACCGGGACAGACGTACGAGCAGTACTTC. Protein: CASSSRPGQTYEQYF.

This clone appeared a single time. V gene TRBV6-1 combines with J gene TRBJ2-5, with a weak D call TRBD1 (6 bases). With 0 bases removed from V and 2 bases from J, the gap between germline ends came to 13 bases. CDR1 and CDR2 (germline): MNHNS, SASEGT. The CDR3 totals 16 residues. The CDR3 DNA reads as TGTGCCAGCAGTGAAGCGCTTCAGGGGCAGCAAGAGACCCAGTACTTC. This sequence encodes CASSEALQGQQETQYF.

The chain employs TRBV6-1 and TRBJ2-2, with D tentatively TRBD2 (5 bases). V lost 5 bases to trimming and J lost 4 bases, with 8 bases between them. Germline CDR1 is MNHNS and CDR2 is SASEGT. CDR3 length equals 13 residues. This CDR3 reads CASSPSFTGELFF. The CDR3 DNA reads as TGTGCCAGCAGTCCTAGCTTCACCGGGGAGCTGTTTTTT.

The rearrangement uses TRBV6-5 and TRBJ2-2; D possibly uses TRBD1 or TRBD2 (5 bases each). The germline CDR1 and CDR2 sequences are MNHEY and SVGAGI. The CDR3 runs to 16 residues. Between the trimmed V and J ends, which lost 4 bases and 4 bases, there was a span of 16 bases. The CDR3 region is CASSLPGPPITGELFF. Here the CDR3 DNA reads TGTGCCAGCAGTTTACCGGGACCCCCTATCACCGGGGAGCTGTTTTTT.

The rearrangement joins TRBV19 to TRBJ1-1, with a possible D match to TRBD1 (6 bases). With 1 base removed from V and 1 base from J, the gap between germline ends came to 10 bases. Germline V gene sequence: CDR1 LNHDA, CDR2 SQIVND (reference sequence). The CDR3 runs 15 residues. CDR3 region: CASSIGPRGNTEAFF. The CDR3 DNA reads as TGTGCCAGTAGTATAGGTCCCAGGGGGAACACTGAAGCTTTCTTT.

The sample holds one count of this clone. V gene TRBV28 combines with J gene TRBJ2-2; D is perhaps TRBD2 (6 bases). The CDR3 covers 15 residues. Germline CDR1 reads MDHEN; CDR2 reads SYDVKM. The V end was cut by 8 bases, the J end by 5 bases, with 18 bases between. The CDR3 protein is CASLSVREYTGELFF. CDR3 DNA: TGTGCCAGCCTTTCCGTCCGGGAGTATACCGGGGAGCTGTTTTTT.